This T cell receptor beta chain was recovered during a study of cytotoxic CD8 clonotypes in ibrutinib-treated CLL. Study-level findings and limits: Sustained-remission and progressing patients were not sampled at matched times. Treatment left the uncommon public clonotypes either contracted or stable in frequency.

Trimming cost V 3 bases and J 3 bases, with 14 bases left between them. Germline CDR1 MNHNS, CDR2 SASEGT. This CDR3 has 15 amino acids. TCR beta libraries used roughly 2.2 micrograms of genomic DNA from cryopreserved PBMCs. This clone has a single count. Its specificity is not known. Profiling relied on immunoSEQ multiplex PCR, and the TCRdb table lists in-frame clones only, not all of them. The data hold about 300,000 clones, with around 76% observed a single time. The material was PBMCs, obtained at disease progression, from a patient treated with ibrutinib. The rearrangement uses TRBV6-1 and TRBJ1-1; possibly TRBD1 for D (5 bases). The sequence derives from a human donor with chronic lymphocytic leukemia. The CDR3 DNA follows: TGTGCCAGCAGTGAGTCAGGGAGACGGGACACTGAAGCTTTCTTT. Translation: CASSESGRRDTEAFF.